This passage covers 32 T cell receptor beta chains from one sample sequenced in a study of T cell changes during pregnancy in multiple sclerosis (dated by TCRdb to the late 2010s). Receptors were amplified or captured by the immunoSEQ multiplex PCR assay. The clones in this table, taken by TCRdb from immuneACCESS, are in-frame only. Not every clone is retained; where verified, under half of the shortfall comes from an unresolved V gene, and the cause of the rest is unknown. The sample profile shows more than 55,000 clones; about 92% of them were found once. More than 0.9% of the sample lies in the top ten. The sequencing used peripheral blood, collected in the third trimester of pregnancy. These TCRs come from a female donor with multiple sclerosis, enrolled in a pregnancy study.

This clone was found once. The rearrangement joins TRBV6-5 to TRBJ2-5; 13 bases map to TRBD2. Germline-derived CDR1 and CDR2 are MNHEY and SVGAGI. The CDR3 extends over 15 amino acids. V dropped 5 bases and J dropped 4; count of bases not matched to a gene: 4. This chain's CDR3 is CASSGRLAGGETQYF. CDR3 DNA: TGTGCCAGCAGTGGAAGACTAGCGGGAGGAGAGACCCAGTACTTC.

The DNA for the CDR3 is TGTGCCAGCAGCTCTAGCGGGAGAGTCGTCGATGAGCAGTTCTTC. Translated, it gives CASSSSGRVVDEQFF. J is TRBJ2-1 and V is TRBV7-2; 10 bases fit TRBD2. V trimming: 4 bases; J trimming: 8 bases; junction bases outside the gene matches: 8. Germline V gives CDR1 SGHTA, CDR2 FQGNSA. This CDR3 contains 15 residues.

CDR3 DNA: TGTGCCAGCAGCTTAGATCGGGAGGGACTAAGCACAGATACGCAGTATTTT. It codes for CASSLDREGLSTDTQYF. This rearrangement joins TRBV11-2 to TRBJ2-3; 8 nucleotides match TRBD2. V shed 0 bases, J shed 0 bases, and the junction held 5 bases outside the gene matches. The CDR3 is 17 residues long. CDR1 and CDR2 from the germline V gene are SGHAT and FQNNGV. Full variable domain (remainder filled in from reference TRBV11-2 and TRBJ2-3): EAGVAQSPRYKIIEKRQSVAFWCNPISGHATLYWYQQILGQGPKLLIQFQNNGVVDDSQLPKDRFSAERLKGVDSTLKIQPAKLEDSAVYLCASSLDREGLSTDTQYFGPGTRLTVL.

The V and J genes are TRBV30 and TRBJ1-6, with D maybe TRBD1 (5 bases). There are 15 residues in the CDR3. Germline V gene data show CDR1 as GTSNPN and CDR2 as SVGIG (reference sequence). Trimming removed 3 bases from V and 7 bases from J, with 16 bases in between. CDR3 sequence (DNA): TGTGCCTGGAGCCTGGGGCAGGGAAACAATTCACCCCTCCACTTT. Translating it yields CAWSLGQGNNSPLHF.

V usage is TRBV7-9 and J usage is TRBJ2-2, with TRBD2 matching 7 bases. V lost 5 bases, J lost 3 bases, and 9 bases stayed unmatched. The germline gives CDR1 SEHNR, CDR2 FQNEAQ (reference sequence). The CDR3 has 16 residues. CDR3 loop: CASSPTRDYHTGELFF. CDR3 nucleotide sequence: TGTGCCAGCAGCCCAACCCGGGACTACCACACCGGGGAGCTGTTTTTT. Using reference TRBV7-9 and TRBJ2-2 for the parts outside the CDR3, the full variable domain is DTGVSQNPRHKITKRGQNVTFRCDPISEHNRLYWYRQTLGQGPEFLTYFQNEAQLEKSRLLSDRFSAERPKGSFSTLEIQRTEQGDSAMYLCASSPTRDYHTGELFFGEGSRLTVL.

V usage is TRBV10-1 and J usage is TRBJ2-5; TRBD1 agrees at 9 bases. After removal of 4 bases from V and 5 bases from J, the junction contained 2 bases not matched to a gene. This CDR3 is built from 13 residues. Per the germline V gene, CDR1 is WNHNN and CDR2 is SYGVQD (reference sequence). Here the CDR3 reads CASSGQGVETQYF. Here the CDR3 DNA reads TGCGCCAGCAGTGGACAGGGGGTTGAGACCCAGTACTTC.

The chain carries TRBV10-2 and TRBJ1-5; 8 bases match TRBD1. This CDR3 has 15 amino acids. The junction had 9 bases not matched to a gene; V was cut back by 6 bases and J by 5 bases. The V gene's germline CDR1 is WSHSY and CDR2 SAAADI. The CDR3 protein is CASRGTGSGYQPQHF. CDR3 in DNA: TGCGCCAGCAGGGGGACAGGCTCTGGGTATCAGCCCCAGCATTTT.

In its sample, this clone was seen once. This sequence joins TRBV6-1 and TRBJ2-5; perhaps TRBD1 as D (7 bases). CDR1 and CDR2 from the germline V gene are MNHNS and SASEGT. The germline V and J ends were trimmed by 7 bases and 7 bases, with 13 bases remaining between them. The CDR3 sequence is 12 residues long. The CDR3 DNA reads TGTGCCAGCACACCGCAGGGGGGGACCCAGTACTTC. Amino acids: CASTPQGGTQYF.

The chain carries TRBV13 and TRBJ1-1; the match to TRBD1 covers 8 bases. This CDR3 is built from 13 residues. CDR1 is PRHDT and CDR2 is FYEKMQ in the germline V gene (reference sequence). The V and J ends lost 5 bases and 4 bases, in that order; junction bases with no gene match: 3. CDR3 DNA: TGTGCCAGCAGCATAACAGGGGGCACTGAAGCTTTCTTT. It translates to CASSITGGTEAFF.

The V gene is TRBV4-2, the J gene TRBJ1-1; 9 bases agree with TRBD1. The CDR3 runs to 17 residues. Germline CDR1 and CDR2: LGHNA and YNFKEQ. Losses at the gene ends were 0 bases for V and 1 base for J; bases not matched to a gene: 6. The CDR3 DNA is TGTGCCAGCAGCCAAGATCAGGACAGGGGACCGAACACTGAAGCTTTCTTT. This codes for CASSQDQDRGPNTEAFF.

The chain employs TRBV28 and TRBJ1-4; 9 bases are shared with TRBD1. CDR3 length: 14 residues. CDR1 and CDR2 from the germline V gene are MDHEN and SYDVKM. The trim removed 6 bases at V and 10 bases at J, leaving 9 bases unmatched. The CDR3 here is CASSQGQGRGKLFF. The CDR3 bases are TGTGCCAGCAGCCAGGGACAGGGTAGAGGAAAACTGTTTTTT. The variable domain in full, completed from reference TRBV28 and TRBJ1-4, reads DVKVTQSSRYLVKRTGEKVFLECVQDMDHENMFWYRQDPGLGLRLIYFSYDVKMKEKGDIPEGYSVSREKKERFSLILESASTNQTSMYLCASSQGQGRGKLFFGSGTQLSVL.

The genes are TRBV5-4 and TRBJ1-5; the D is unclear. Germline V CDR1 and CDR2: SGHNT, YYREEE (reference sequence). V lost 2 bases, J lost 5 bases, and 8 bases lay in between. The CDR3 covers 13 residues. In DNA, the CDR3 is TGTGCCAGCAGCTTCGGTGGTGATCAGCCCCAGCATTTT. Protein product: CASSFGGDQPQHF.

This clone was detected once. The rearrangement joins TRBV2 to TRBJ2-5, with 7 bases that match TRBD2. CDR1 and CDR2 (germline): SNHLY, FYNNEI. The CDR3 has 14 amino acids. The V gene end was trimmed by 4 bases and the J gene end by 5 bases; junction bases not matched to a gene: 7. Here the CDR3 reads CASSGGSFRETQYF. Here the CDR3 DNA reads TGTGCCAGCAGTGGCGGGAGTTTTAGGGAGACCCAGTACTTC.

The chain links TRBV10-1 to TRBJ2-3; 11 bases line up with TRBD2. The CDR3 is 16 residues long. CDR1 and CDR2 from the germline V gene are WNHNN and SYGVQD (reference sequence). V shed 5 bases, J shed 3 bases, and the junction held 7 bases outside the gene matches. The CDR3 reads CASSPSLAGETDTQYF. Written as DNA, the CDR3 is TGCGCCAGCAGTCCTTCACTAGCGGGAGAAACAGATACGCAGTATTTT.

This chain connects TRBV5-1 to TRBJ1-6, with TRBD1 matching 8 bases. Germline trimming cut 4 bases from V and 10 bases from J; bases unmatched to any gene: 13. Germline-derived CDR1 and CDR2 are SGHRS and YFSETQ. The CDR3 is 16 residues long. CDR3 amino acids: CASSQNPDREGSPLHF. The CDR3 nucleotides are TGCGCCAGCAGCCAAAATCCGGACAGGGAAGGGTCACCCCTCCACTTT.

This clone was counted only a few times. The V call is TRBV30, the J call TRBJ1-1; D is uncertain. This CDR3 region has 14 residues. Germline V gives CDR1 GTSNPN, CDR2 SVGIG (reference sequence). The V and J ends lost 1 base and 8 bases respectively, with 17 bases between them. The CDR3 protein is CAWSARSTVAEAFF. The CDR3, as DNA: TGTGCCTGGAGTGCCCGATCTACAGTTGCCGAAGCTTTCTTT.

The gene calls are TRBV5-1 and TRBJ2-5; TRBD1 matches at 7 bases. The CDR3 spans 14 residues. The germline CDR1 and CDR2 sequences are SGHRS and YFSETQ. Losses at the gene ends were 3 bases for V and 2 bases for J; bases not matched to a gene: 4. CDR3 nucleotides: TGCGCCAGCAGCTCGATGGGACAGCAAGAGACCCAGTACTTC. Its protein is CASSSMGQQETQYF.

J is TRBJ2-5 and V is TRBV12-2; no check of the table's D call, TRBD2, against the DNA was made. TRBV12-2 is flagged as a pseudogene. This CDR3 has 14 amino acids. The CDR3 region has the DNA TGTGGGCAAGGGCTAGCGGGAGACGCGGAGACCCAGTACTTC. Its translation is CGQGLAGDAETQYF.

V gene TRBV28 combines with J gene TRBJ2-1; 12 bases agree with TRBD1. The CDR3 spans 16 residues. Germline trimming cut 4 bases from V and 7 bases from J; bases unmatched to any gene: 8. Germline CDR1 and CDR2: MDHEN and SYDVKM. CDR3 coding DNA: TGTGCCAGCAGTTCTCCGGGACAGGGGGCGCGGAATGAGCAGTTCTTC. Protein sequence: CASSSPGQGARNEQFF.

The genes are TRBV9 and TRBJ2-1; possibly TRBD1 for D (6 bases). Germline-derived CDR1 and CDR2 are SGDLS and YYNGEE. Trimming stripped 3 bases from V and 0 bases from J, with 10 bases between. The CDR3 length is 15 residues. The CDR3 sequence: CASSGGQSSYNEQFF. As DNA, the CDR3 is TGTGCCAGCAGCGGTGGACAGAGCTCCTACAATGAGCAGTTCTTC. The full variable domain, rest sourced from reference TRBV9 and TRBJ2-1, is DSGVTQTPKHLITATGQRVTLRCSPRSGDLSVYWYQQSLDQGLQFLIQYYNGEERAKGNILERFSAQQFPDLHSELNLSSLELGDSALYFCASSGGQSSYNEQFFGPGTRLTVL.

The chain joins TRBV5-5 to TRBJ2-3; 12 bases are a match to TRBD2. The germline V gene encodes CDR1 SGHKS and CDR2 YYEKEE (reference sequence). V was pared by 5 bases and J by 1 base, with 11 bases of the junction left unmatched. The CDR3 has 18 residues. The CDR3 reads CASRASGRAGKGTDTQYF. The CDR3 region has the DNA TGTGCCAGCAGGGCTAGCGGGAGGGCCGGGAAGGGCACAGATACGCAGTATTTT. Looking up the rest from reference TRBV5-5 and TRBJ2-3 gives the full variable domain: DAGVTQSPTHLIKTRGQQVTLRCSPISGHKSVSWYQQVLGQGPQFIFQYYEKEERGRGNFPDRFSARQFPNYSSELNVNALLLGDSALYLCASRASGRAGKGTDTQYFGPGTRLTVL.

This clone was observed once. The chain combines TRBV5-1 with TRBJ2-7; TRBD1 matches 7 bases. Looked up from germline, CDR1 is SGHRS and CDR2 is YFSETQ. With V trimmed by 0 bases and J by 4 bases, 4 bases remained unmatched. The CDR3 is 14 amino acids. This CDR3 reads CASSLGEQGYEQYF. The CDR3, as DNA: TGCGCCAGCAGCTTGGGGGAACAGGGGTACGAGCAGTACTTC.

The chain employs TRBV2 and TRBJ1-5; possible D gene TRBD1, 5 bases. Germline CDR1 is SNHLY and CDR2 is FYNNEI. Trimming took 10 bases from V and 1 from J, leaving 11 bases between them. The CDR3 has 13 amino acids. The CDR3 is CAISKGSNQPQHF. CDR3 in DNA: TGTGCCATTTCCAAGGGGAGCAATCAGCCCCAGCATTTT.

This clone was observed a single time. CDR3 sequence reads: CASSDHGQGGTEAFF. DNA of the CDR3: TGCGCCAGCAGTGACCACGGACAGGGGGGCACTGAAGCTTTCTTT. The V call is TRBV10-1, the J call TRBJ1-1; 10 nucleotides align to TRBD1. Germline loops: CDR1 WNHNN, CDR2 SYGVQD (reference sequence). The ends lost 3 bases at V and 4 bases at J; junction bases unmatched: 5. CDR3 length: 15 residues.

The chain recombines TRBV29-1 with TRBJ2-3, with a weak D call TRBD2 (5 bases). The CDR3 loop spans 12 amino acids. Trimming removed 4 bases from V and 2 bases from J, with 7 bases in between. CDR1 and CDR2 (germline): SQVTM, ANQGSEA. The CDR3 spells CSVVGNTDTQYF. CDR3 in DNA: TGCAGCGTTGTCGGGAACACAGATACGCAGTATTTT.

V and J are TRBV5-1 and TRBJ2-3, with no clear D. The CDR3 extends over 15 amino acids. Germline values: CDR1 SGHRS, CDR2 YFSETQ. Trimming took 1 base from V and 4 from J, leaving 13 bases between them. The CDR3 here is CASSLISRASDTQYF. CDR3 DNA sequence: TGCGCCAGCAGCTTGATTAGTCGAGCTTCAGATACGCAGTATTTT.

The V call is TRBV5-5, the J call TRBJ2-7; tentatively, D is TRBD1 (6 bases). Per the germline V gene, CDR1 is SGHKS and CDR2 is YYEKEE (reference sequence). The CDR3 runs to 12 residues. V lost 2 bases and J lost 10, with 13 bases in between. DNA of the CDR3: TGTGCCAGCAGCTTAGGGGGTTCGGGACAGTACTTC. Its protein product is CASSLGGSGQYF. Together with reference TRBV5-5 and TRBJ2-7, the CDR3 gives the full variable domain: DAGVTQSPTHLIKTRGQQVTLRCSPISGHKSVSWYQQVLGQGPQFIFQYYEKEERGRGNFPDRFSARQFPNYSSELNVNALLLGDSALYLCASSLGGSGQYFGPGTRLTVT.

This chain connects TRBV14 to TRBJ1-3, with 11 bases matching TRBD1. Trimming at V came to 4 bases and at J to 7 bases, leaving 12 bases not matched to a gene. The CDR3 is 17 residues long. CDR1 SGHDN and CDR2 FVKESK come from the germline V gene. In nucleotides, the CDR3 is TGTGCCAGCAGCCGGACAGGGGGCTTAATCGACGGTAACACCATATATTTT. Residues: CASSRTGGLIDGNTIYF.

The J gene is TRBJ1-2, the V gene TRBV2; weak D call: TRBD1 (6 bases). The V end lost 1 base, the J end lost 2 bases, and 11 bases lay between the germline ends. Germline assignment: CDR1 SNHLY and CDR2 FYNNEI. The CDR3 has 15 amino acids. The CDR3 is CASSEGAGANYGYTF. The CDR3 bases are TGTGCCAGCAGTGAAGGTGCAGGGGCGAACTATGGCTACACCTTC.

In DNA, the CDR3 is TGTGCCAGCAGCTTAGTTGCGGGAGGGGGTGATGAGCAGTTCTTC. This sequence encodes CASSLVAGGGDEQFF. The genes are TRBV7-9 and TRBJ2-1, with TRBD2 matching 9 bases. Germline V gives CDR1 SEHNR, CDR2 FQNEAQ (reference sequence). The CDR3 length is 15 residues. J gave up 8 bases and V 1 base, and 6 bases lay outside the gene matches.

This clone was recorded once. The rearrangement uses TRBV5-4 and TRBJ2-3; 16 positions match TRBD2. V was pared by 3 bases and J by 4 bases, with 8 bases of the junction left unmatched. CDR3 size: 18 residues. CDR1 is SGHNT, CDR2 YYREEE, per germline (reference sequence). In DNA form, the CDR3 reads TGTGCCAGCAGCTGGGGACTAGCGGGAGGGCCTTCTGCAGATACGCAGTATTTT. Translated: CASSWGLAGGPSADTQYF. The full variable domain, rest sourced from reference TRBV5-4 and TRBJ2-3, is ETGVTQSPTHLIKTRGQQVTLRCSSQSGHNTVSWYQQALGQGPQFIFQYYREEENGRGNFPPRFSGLQFPNYSSELNVNALELDDSALYLCASSWGLAGGPSADTQYFGPGTRLTVL.

This chain uses TRBV28 with TRBJ1-5; TRBD1 agrees at 8 bases. V shed 7 bases and J 7 bases; nucleotides not matched to a gene: 3. From germline, CDR1 is MDHEN and CDR2 SYDVKM. CDR3 size: 12 residues. CDR3 DNA: TGTGCCAGCACCGGGACAGGACAGCCCCAGCATTTT. This gives the protein CASTGTGQPQHF.